Below are 17 T cell receptor beta chains sequenced from a single sample in a study of T cell changes during pregnancy in multiple sclerosis. Clones were read by immunoSEQ multiplex PCR, and TCRdb kept only the in-frame ones, dropping some. The data hold fewer than 25,000 clones, with more than 80% observed a single time. The input for sequencing was CD4+ T cells from peripheral blood mononuclear cells, taken in the third trimester of pregnancy. These receptors all stem from a female donor in good health, enrolled as a control in a pregnancy study.

This chain's CDR3 is CAWTGGAKQETQYF. Here the CDR3 DNA reads TGTGCCTGGACCGGGGGGGCCAAGCAAGAGACCCAGTACTTC. This chain joins TRBV30 and TRBJ2-5; 8 bases map to TRBD2. V shed 4 bases and J 2 bases; nucleotides not matched to a gene: 6. The V gene's germline CDR1 is GTSNPN and CDR2 SVGIG (reference sequence). The CDR3 has 14 residues. Full variable domain (remainder filled in from reference TRBV30 and TRBJ2-5): SQTIHQWPATLVQPVGSPLSLECTVEGTSNPNLYWYRQAAGRGLQLLFYSVGIGQISSEVPQNLSASRPQDRQFILSSKKLLLSDSGFYLCAWTGGAKQETQYFGPGTRLLVL.

The chain couples TRBV21-1 to TRBJ1-1; the DNA was not compared with TRBD1, the D call given in the table. TRBV21-1 is labeled a pseudogene. CDR3 length equals 14 residues. The CDR3 reads CASSKAGQNTEAFF. The DNA for the CDR3 is TGTGCCAGCAGCAAAGCGGGACAGAACACTGAAGCTTTCTTT.

The gene calls are TRBV5-5 and TRBJ1-3; D is unclear. From germline, CDR1 is SGHKS and CDR2 YYEKEE (reference sequence). This CDR3 region has 13 residues. Trimming cost V 5 bases and J 3 bases, with 9 bases left between them. CDR3: CASSRVDGNTIYF. CDR3 DNA sequence: TGTGCCAGCAGTCGCGTCGATGGAAACACCATATATTTT.

The chain links TRBV15 to TRBJ1-5, with TRBD1 matching over 8 bases. The V segment lost 3 bases and the J segment 7 bases; nucleotides outside the gene matches: 14. Germline V gives CDR1 LNHNV, CDR2 YYDKDF (reference sequence). The CDR3 is 17 residues long. The CDR3 region is CATSRVVLRQGSQPQHF. The CDR3 coding sequence is TGTGCCACCAGCAGGGTGGTTTTGAGACAGGGGAGCCAGCCCCAGCATTTT.

This chain joins TRBV10-3 and TRBJ1-2, with no clear D. Trimming removed 6 bases from V and 3 bases from J, with 17 bases in between. The germline CDR1 and CDR2 sequences are ENHRY and SYGVKD. CDR3 length: 15 amino acids. This CDR3 reads CAIRPIKAGYYGYTF. The CDR3 DNA follows: TGTGCCATCAGGCCAATAAAGGCGGGGTACTATGGCTACACCTTC.

By its share, this clone is medium-sized. This chain joins TRBV20-1 and TRBJ1-1; the D is unclear. V lost 5 bases, J lost 0 bases, and 4 bases lay in between. The CDR3 has 11 residues. Looked up from germline, CDR1 is DFQATT and CDR2 is SNEGSKA (reference sequence). CDR3: CSAYLNTEAFF. The DNA for the CDR3 is TGCAGTGCTTACTTGAACACTGAAGCTTTCTTT.

This clone has just one count. V gene TRBV30 combines with J gene TRBJ2-3; 7 nucleotides line up with TRBD2. CDR3 size: 15 residues. Germline V lookup: CDR1 GTSNPN, CDR2 SVGIG (reference sequence). The V and J ends lost 1 base and 2 bases, in that order; junction bases with no gene match: 6. The DNA for the CDR3 is TGTGCCTGGAGTGATAAAGCGGGGATCACAGATACGCAGTATTTT. Its translation: CAWSDKAGITDTQYF.

The chain combines TRBV27 with TRBJ2-3, with 10 bases lining up with TRBD2. V lost 6 bases and J lost 2; bases outside the gene matches: 8. The CDR3 extends over 16 amino acids. Per the germline V gene, CDR1 is MNHEY and CDR2 is SMNVEV (reference sequence). The CDR3 protein is CASSTSGRVATDTQYF. The DNA of the CDR3 is TGTGCCAGCAGCACCAGCGGGAGGGTCGCCACAGATACGCAGTATTTT.

The chain has TRBV10-3 and TRBJ2-3, with 12 positions matching TRBD2. J gave up 5 bases and V 4 bases, and 4 bases lay outside the gene matches. The CDR3 is 15 amino acids. Germline V gives CDR1 ENHRY, CDR2 SYGVKD. The DNA for the CDR3 is TGTGCCATCAGTGGACTAGCGGGGGATAAAGATACGCAGTATTTT. Translating it yields CAISGLAGDKDTQYF.

The V call is TRBV30, the J call TRBJ1-5, with 10 positions matching TRBD1. J lost 2 bases, V lost 2 bases, and 6 bases had no gene match. Per the germline V gene, CDR1 is GTSNPN and CDR2 is SVGIG (reference sequence). The length of the CDR3 is 16 residues. DNA of the CDR3: TGTGCCTGGAGTCCCCCCGGGACAGGGGGCAATCAGCCCCAGCATTTT. This gives the protein CAWSPPGTGGNQPQHF.

V gene TRBV19 combines with J gene TRBJ2-5, with D maybe TRBD1 (7 bases). The CDR3 has 15 amino acids. V was pared by 5 bases and J by 4 bases, with 17 bases between. Germline V CDR1 and CDR2: LNHDA, SQIVND (reference sequence). As DNA, the CDR3 is TGTGCCAGTAGTCTCAGACAGGGAGGAATAGAGACCCAGTACTTC. It specifies CASSLRQGGIETQYF.

The V call is TRBV9, the J call TRBJ2-1; 10 positions agree with TRBD2. The CDR3 has 16 residues. Germline values: CDR1 SGDLS, CDR2 YYNGEE. The V segment lost 0 bases and the J segment 10 bases; nucleotides outside the gene matches: 10. For the CDR3, the DNA is TGTGCCAGCAGCGTAGCGGCTAGCGGGAGTTTCCGCGAGCAGTTCTTC. Protein: CASSVAASGSFREQFF.

The rearrangement links TRBV4-2 to TRBJ1-1; a possible D gene is TRBD1 (6 bases). Trimming removed 0 bases from V and 4 bases from J, with 9 bases in between. CDR3 length: 14 amino acids. Germline V CDR1 and CDR2: LGHNA, YNFKEQ. CDR3 sequence reads: CASSQEARGTEAFF. The CDR3 DNA follows: TGTGCCAGCAGCCAAGAGGCCAGGGGCACTGAAGCTTTCTTT.

V gene TRBV12-5 combines with J gene TRBJ2-1, with TRBD2 matching 16 bases. V lost 0 bases and J lost 1; bases outside the gene matches: 9. Germline lookup yields CDR1 LGHNT and CDR2 FRNRAP. CDR3 length: 21 amino acids. The CDR3 region has the DNA TGTGCTAGTGGTTTGGTTTCTTCGGGACTAGCGGGAGGGCTATCCTACAATGAGCAGTTCTTC. Protein sequence: CASGLVSSGLAGGLSYNEQFF.

This rearrangement joins TRBV30 to TRBJ2-2; 7 bases fit TRBD2. Per germline, CDR1 GTSNPN and CDR2 SVGIG (reference sequence). Trimming took 2 bases from V and 2 from J; bases not matched to a gene: 5. The CDR3 is 15 amino acids. CDR3 protein: CAWSIKAGNTGELFF. CDR3 DNA: TGTGCCTGGAGTATCAAAGCGGGAAACACCGGGGAGCTGTTTTTT.

The chain is built from TRBV5-1 and TRBJ2-1, with D tentatively TRBD2 (6 bases). Germline V gives CDR1 SGHRS, CDR2 YFSETQ. This CDR3 has 14 residues. Trimming left V 1 base short and J 7 bases short, with 12 bases between. The CDR3: CASSLLRDWNEQFF. CDR3 nucleotide sequence: TGCGCCAGCAGCTTGTTGAGGGACTGGAATGAGCAGTTCTTC. The full variable domain, with the rest looked up from reference TRBV5-1 and TRBJ2-1, is KAGVTQTPRYLIKTRGQQVTLSCSPISGHRSVSWYQQTPGQGLQFLFEYFSETQRNKGNFPGRFSGRQFSNSRSEMNVSTLELGDSALYLCASSLLRDWNEQFFGPGTRLTVL.

This chain uses TRBV5-1 with TRBJ2-7; D is possibly TRBD2 (5 bases). The V end lost 4 bases, the J end lost 2 bases, and 13 bases lay between the germline ends. CDR3 length: 14 residues. CDR1 and CDR2 from the germline V gene are SGHRS and YFSETQ. The CDR3 here is CASSLLLETYEQYF. DNA of the CDR3: TGCGCCAGCAGCCTTCTACTAGAAACCTACGAGCAGTACTTC.